Below, 21 T cell receptor beta chains from the same sample are listed, as sequenced in a study of early stage breast cancer tumors (dated by TCRdb to 2017 to 2019). Libraries were made using the immunoSEQ multiplex PCR assay. TCRdb retrieved this table from immuneACCESS and kept in-frame rearrangements only. Not all clones are present; in checked studies, unresolved V genes account for under half, and no reason is known for the remainder. The sample table lists tens of thousands of clones, 55% to 75% of them with a count of one. The ten most abundant clones make up 33% of the sample. The sequenced sample was blood. Every receptor here comes from a person between 45 and 65 years old with breast cancer.

The rearrangement links TRBV7-2 to TRBJ2-3; a possible D gene is TRBD2 (6 bases). The germline V and J ends were trimmed by 0 bases and 2 bases, with 9 bases remaining between them. The CDR3 length is 15 residues. Germline lookup yields CDR1 SGHTA and CDR2 FQGNSA. The CDR3 loop is CASSLAGLSTDTQYF. The CDR3 bases are TGTGCCAGCAGCTTAGCGGGACTGTCCACAGATACGCAGTATTTT.

This clone was seen only a few times. The CDR3, as DNA: TGTGCCAGCAGACCCGACTACGCCGCCGCGGGGGAGCAGTACTTC. Its protein is CASRPDYAAAGEQYF. This chain links TRBV6-5 with TRBJ2-7; the D gene is possibly TRBD2 (6 bases). The V gene lost 6 bases and the J gene lost 7 bases, with 22 bases spanning the gap. The CDR3 is made up of 15 amino acids. Per germline, CDR1 MNHEY and CDR2 SVGAGI.

The chain employs TRBV11-3 and TRBJ2-3; D unclear. V gave up 5 bases and J gave up 1 base, with 10 bases separating them. CDR1 SGHNT and CDR2 YENEEA come from the germline V gene. The length of the CDR3 is 14 residues. The CDR3 loop reads CASSPSPRTDTQYF. The CDR3 bases are TGTGCCAGCAGCCCCTCTCCTCGCACAGATACGCAGTATTTT.

This chain uses TRBV6-1 with TRBJ2-5; 10 nucleotides match TRBD2. The CDR3 consists of 15 residues. The V gene end was trimmed by 0 bases and the J gene end by 4 bases; junction bases not matched to a gene: 2. The V gene's germline CDR1 is MNHNS and CDR2 SASEGT. Here the CDR3 reads CASSEASSGRETQYF. As DNA, the CDR3 is TGTGCCAGCAGTGAAGCTTCTAGCGGGAGAGAGACCCAGTACTTC.

This sequence joins TRBV4-3 and TRBJ1-2, with D maybe TRBD1 (6 bases). CDR1 is LGHNA, CDR2 YSLEER, per germline. The CDR3 is made up of 15 amino acids. Trimming removed 0 bases from V and 5 bases from J, with 13 bases in between. The CDR3 DNA is TGCGCCAGCAGCCAAGATTTCAGGGGCACATATGGCTACACCTTC. Translation: CASSQDFRGTYGYTF.

The V call is TRBV27, the J call TRBJ1-1, with a weak D call TRBD1 (5 bases). Looked up from germline, CDR1 is MNHEY and CDR2 is SMNVEV (reference sequence). V lost 0 bases and J 4 bases, leaving 9 bases between the germline ends. This CDR3 is 14 amino acids long. The CDR3 DNA reads TGTGCCAGCAGTTTATCCGCAGGGCGCACTGAAGCTTTCTTT. It specifies CASSLSAGRTEAFF.

The chain has TRBV6-5 and TRBJ1-2; TRBD1 matches 9 bases. Trimming cost V 0 bases and J 8 bases; bases outside gene matches: 4. The CDR3 is made up of 14 amino acids. The germline V gene has CDR1 MNHEY and CDR2 SVGAGI. CDR3 sequence (DNA): TGTGCCAGCAGTTACTCCCTGACAGGGGGAGGCTACACCTTC. Protein sequence: CASSYSLTGGGYTF.

The chain links TRBV7-9 to TRBJ2-7, with TRBD1 identical over 9 bases. V dropped 1 base and J dropped 2; count of bases not matched to a gene: 15. The germline V gene has CDR1 SEHNR and CDR2 FQNEAQ (reference sequence). The CDR3 runs 19 residues. The CDR3 region has the DNA TGTGCCAGCAGCTTAGGAATGTTCCTGCCGGGACAGGGAGCCTACGAGCAGTACTTC. Protein product: CASSLGMFLPGQGAYEQYF. Full variable domain (missing parts from reference TRBV7-9 and TRBJ2-7): DTGVSQNPRHKITKRGQNVTFRCDPISEHNRLYWYRQTLGQGPEFLTYFQNEAQLEKSRLLSDRFSAERPKGSFSTLEIQRTEQGDSAMYLCASSLGMFLPGQGAYEQYFGPGTRLTVT.

CDR3 DNA sequence: TGTGCCAGCAGCGTAGGTTCAGGGTCTGTTGAAAAACTGTTTTTT. Translating it yields CASSVGSGSVEKLFF. The J gene is TRBJ1-4, the V gene TRBV9; D is perhaps TRBD1 (5 bases). Trimming stripped 0 bases from V and 7 bases from J, with 13 bases between. Germline V lookup: CDR1 SGDLS, CDR2 YYNGEE. This CDR3 is built from 15 residues.

The table lists this clone with a count of one. The chain has TRBV7-9 and TRBJ2-5; 8 bases fit TRBD1. The J call may not be correct, given that the DNA end is closer to TRBJ2-7. Germline CDR1 reads SEHNR; CDR2 reads FQNEAQ (reference sequence). The CDR3 is 17 amino acids. The CDR3 DNA sequence: TGTGCCAGCAGCTTAGCGCTTACAGGGGGACGCACCTACGAGCAGTACTTC. It specifies CASSLALTGGRTYEQYF.

About this clone: At one end, the junction sequence differs from germline, possibly due to a read error. The genes are TRBV7-3 and TRBJ1-1; 9 bases line up with TRBD1. The CDR3 sequence is 14 residues long. Germline V gene data show CDR1 as SGHTA and CDR2 as FQGTGA. The CDR3 DNA follows: TGCGCCAGCAGCCTGGGACAGGGAAACACTGAAGCTTTCTTT. It codes for CASSLGQGNTEAFF. The full variable domain, in which reference TRBV7-3 and TRBJ1-1 provide the parts outside the CDR3, is GAGVSQTPSNKVTEKGKYVELRCDPISGHTALYWYRQSLGQGPEFLIYFQGTGAADDSGLPNDRFFAVRPEGSVSTLKIQRTERGDSAVYLCASSLGQGNTEAFFGQGTRLTVV.

The V gene is TRBV7-8, the J gene TRBJ2-1; D unclear. V dropped 5 bases and J dropped 8 bases, with 7 bases sitting between them. This CDR3 comprises 11 residues. Germline V CDR1 and CDR2: SGHVS, FQNEAQ. CDR3 bases: TGTGCCAGCAGCACCGGGCATGAGCAGTTCTTC. Residues: CASSTGHEQFF.

V is TRBV11-2 and J is TRBJ1-3; D remains ambiguous. The CDR3 has 12 amino acids. Trimming took off 4 bases at V and 5 bases at J, with 6 bases between the two ends. Germline V lookup: CDR1 SGHAT, CDR2 FQNNGV. Here the CDR3 reads CASSSQRNTIYF. The CDR3 DNA follows: TGTGCCAGCAGCTCTCAACGAAACACCATATATTTT. Full variable domain (outside the CDR3, taken from reference TRBV11-2 and TRBJ1-3): EAGVAQSPRYKIIEKRQSVAFWCNPISGHATLYWYQQILGQGPKLLIQFQNNGVVDDSQLPKDRFSAERLKGVDSTLKIQPAKLEDSAVYLCASSSQRNTIYFGEGSWLTVV.

This clone was counted a single time. The V and J genes are TRBV5-4 and TRBJ1-2, with TRBD1 as a possible D gene (5 bases). V shed 0 bases and J shed 8 bases, with 17 bases lying between them. CDR1 is SGHNT and CDR2 is YYREEE in the germline V gene (reference sequence). This CDR3 spans 15 amino acids. The CDR3 protein is CASSLGRMIGEGYTF. Written as DNA, the CDR3 is TGTGCCAGCAGCTTGGGCCGTATGATAGGGGAAGGCTACACCTTC.

The table lists this clone with a few counts. V is TRBV11-2 and J is TRBJ2-1, with D perhaps assigned TRBD1 or TRBD2 (5 bases each). The V gene's germline CDR1 is SGHAT and CDR2 FQNNGV. V was shortened by 4 bases and J by 8 bases, with 21 bases between the two germline ends. CDR3 length: 16 amino acids. The chain's CDR3 is CASSSYYSHLGDEQFF. The CDR3 nucleotides read TGTGCCAGCAGCTCGTACTATAGCCACCTGGGGGATGAGCAGTTCTTC. Full variable domain (missing parts from reference TRBV11-2 and TRBJ2-1): EAGVAQSPRYKIIEKRQSVAFWCNPISGHATLYWYQQILGQGPKLLIQFQNNGVVDDSQLPKDRFSAERLKGVDSTLKIQPAKLEDSAVYLCASSSYYSHLGDEQFFGPGTRLTVL.

This clone was detected only a few times. This chain links TRBV4-2 with TRBJ1-1; a weak D match, TRBD1 (6 bases). This CDR3 is 15 amino acids long. Trimming cost V 1 base and J 7 bases, with 16 bases left between them. Looked up from germline, CDR1 is LGHNA and CDR2 is YNFKEQ. The CDR3 loop is CASSQAFTGRIEAFF. CDR3 nucleotides: TGTGCCAGCAGCCAAGCATTTACAGGGAGGATTGAAGCTTTCTTT.

The table lists this clone with a few counts. This chain links TRBV14 with TRBJ2-2; perhaps TRBD2 as D (6 bases). The CDR3 loop spans 14 amino acids. Trimming shortened V by 8 bases and J by 1 base, and 11 bases separated the two germline ends. Germline lookup yields CDR1 SGHDN and CDR2 FVKESK. CDR3 region: CASRLAVNTGELFF. The DNA for the CDR3 is TGTGCCAGCCGTTTAGCGGTGAACACCGGGGAGCTGTTTTTT.

The rearrangement joins TRBV6-5 to TRBJ1-5; a weak D match, TRBD1 (5 bases). This CDR3 is 14 amino acids long. V lost 5 bases to trimming and J lost 2 bases, with 10 bases between them. Germline CDR1 reads MNHEY; CDR2 reads SVGAGI. The CDR3 region is CASSSRVGNQPQHF. DNA for the CDR3: TGTGCCAGCAGTAGCAGGGTAGGCAATCAGCCCCAGCATTTT.

This clone turned up a few times. The V gene is TRBV12-5, the J gene TRBJ1-2; D might be TRBD1 (6 bases). The CDR3 extends over 16 amino acids. CDR1 is LGHNT and CDR2 is FRNRAP in the germline V gene. The germline V and J ends were trimmed by 1 base and 5 bases, with 17 bases remaining between them. In DNA form, the CDR3 reads TGTGCTAGTGGTTTGGACGAAACGACAGGAAGGTATGGCTACACCTTC. This translates into CASGLDETTGRYGYTF.

This chain joins TRBV27 and TRBJ2-1, with D maybe TRBD2 (5 bases). V lost 7 bases and J 6 bases, leaving 19 bases between the germline ends. The CDR3 spans 15 residues. CDR1 is MNHEY, CDR2 SMNVEV, per germline (reference sequence). CDR3 DNA: TGTGCCAGCACCTTCCGGGGAGTTTGGGGCAATGAGCAGTTCTTC. It encodes CASTFRGVWGNEQFF.

CDR3 residues: CATSPGGRAYKRELFF. CDR3 coding DNA: TGTGCCACTTCCCCAGGCGGGAGGGCTTATAAGAGGGAGCTGTTTTTT. The chain joins TRBV19 to TRBJ2-2, with TRBD2 matching 9 bases. J gave up 9 bases and V 10 bases, and 18 bases lay outside the gene matches. The CDR3 runs to 16 residues. Germline assignment: CDR1 LNHDA and CDR2 SQIVND (reference sequence).